This T cell receptor (beta chain) was identified during a study of shared clonotypes between healthy human individuals. This clone came up once. Profiled with immunoSEQ multiplex PCR; TCRdb holds only in-frame clones, not every one. The repertoire holds some 700,000 clones, about 90% seen once, with about 33% in the top ten. Germline loops: CDR1 MNHEY, CDR2 SVGAGI. CDR3 length: 16 amino acids. V was trimmed by 2 bases and J by 2 bases, leaving 16 bases between them. This chain links TRBV6-5 with TRBJ2-7; TRBD1 is a possible D gene (5 bases). The TCR was taken from a man aged 18-30 years in good health. Some clones in this sample may be carry-over from other donors' samples. Source material: memory CD8+ T cells from PBMCs. As to subset: CD45RO+ cells pooled with CCR7-negative TemRA cells. The DNA for the CDR3 is TGTGCCAGCAGTTACGGTCAGGGTGTATGGGCCTACGAGCAGTACTTC. As protein: CASSYGQGVWAYEQYF.